These 3 T cell receptor beta chains were sequenced from one sample in a study of T cell changes during pregnancy in multiple sclerosis. TCRdb keeps only in-frame clones here, not all; method: immunoSEQ multiplex PCR. The sample contains approximately 65,000 clones, roughly 89% of which appear only once. Sequencing was performed on peripheral blood, taken in the third trimester of pregnancy. These TCRs come from a female donor in good health, enrolled as a control in a pregnancy study.

The CDR3 DNA sequence: TGTGCCAGCAGCTTGTACAGGGGCGATACGCAGTATTTT. It specifies CASSLYRGDTQYF. The chain uses TRBV11-2 and TRBJ2-3; 7 positions match TRBD1. CDR3 length: 13 amino acids. Germline V gene data show CDR1 as SGHAT and CDR2 as FQNNGV. Germline trimming cut 3 bases from V and 6 bases from J; bases unmatched to any gene: 3.

This rearrangement joins TRBV29-1 to TRBJ2-5, with D unclear. The germline V and J ends were trimmed by 1 base and 5 bases, with 8 bases remaining between them. Per germline, CDR1 SQVTM and CDR2 ANQGSEA. This CDR3 has 12 amino acids. The CDR3: CSVEGRSETQYF. Written as DNA, the CDR3 is TGCAGCGTTGAAGGCAGATCTGAGACCCAGTACTTC. Together with reference TRBV29-1 and TRBJ2-5, the CDR3 gives the full variable domain: SAVISQKPSRDICQRGTSLTIQCQVDSQVTMMFWYRQQPGQSLTLIATANQGSEATYESGFVIDKFPISRPNLTFSTLTVSNMSPEDSSIYLCSVEGRSETQYFGPGTRLLVL.

V usage is TRBV6-6 and J usage is TRBJ2-7; D is undetermined. Germline V CDR1 and CDR2: MNHNY, SVGAGI (reference sequence). The ends were cut back, 6 bases at V and 1 base at J, with 7 bases in the middle. The CDR3 has 12 amino acids. CDR3: CASSLESYEQYF. DNA for the CDR3: TGTGCCAGCAGCCTAGAATCCTACGAGCAGTACTTC.